This T cell receptor beta chain originates from a study of blood T cell repertoires in COVID-19. Trimming took 1 base from V and 7 from J, leaving 13 bases between them. This CDR3 comprises 15 residues. Germline V gene lookup returns CDR1 LGHDT and CDR2 YNNKEL (reference sequence). Using immunoSEQ multiplex PCR, the repertoire was profiled, and TCRdb retains in-frame clones only, with some absent. The sample consists of 85,000 or so clones, about four fifths of them appearing once. The receptor comes from a man at least 80 years old with acute or convalescent COVID-19. The chain carries TRBV3-1 (or the pseudogene TRBV3-2) and TRBJ2-2, with D tentatively TRBD2 (5 bases). Material for sequencing was peripheral blood. As DNA, the CDR3 is TGTGCCAGCAGCCAAGGTTGGGGAGCAAGCGGGGAGCTGTTTTTT. This gives the protein CASSQGWGASGELFF.